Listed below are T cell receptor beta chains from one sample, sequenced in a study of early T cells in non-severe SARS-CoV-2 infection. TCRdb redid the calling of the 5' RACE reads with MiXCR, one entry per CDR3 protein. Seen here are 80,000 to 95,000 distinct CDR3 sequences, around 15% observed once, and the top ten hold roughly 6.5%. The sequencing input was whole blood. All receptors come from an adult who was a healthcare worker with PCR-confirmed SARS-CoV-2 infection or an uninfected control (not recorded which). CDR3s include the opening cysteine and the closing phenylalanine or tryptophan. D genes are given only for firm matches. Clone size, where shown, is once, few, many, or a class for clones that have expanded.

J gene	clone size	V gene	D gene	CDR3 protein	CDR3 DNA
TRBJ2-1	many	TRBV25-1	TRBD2	CASSEFTPTSGDYNEQFF	TGTGCCAGCAGTGAATTTACCCCAACTAGCGGGGACTACAATGAGCAGTTCTTC
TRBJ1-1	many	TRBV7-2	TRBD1	CASSFGQVYTEAFF	TGTGCCAGCAGCTTTGGACAGGTTTACACTGAAGCTTTCTTT
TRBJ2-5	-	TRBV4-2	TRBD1	CASSQARQGKETQYF	TGTGCCAGCAGCCAAGCCCGACAGGGTAAAGAGACCCAGTACTTC
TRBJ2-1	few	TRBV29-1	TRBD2	CSSPFGGNNEQFF	TGCAGCTCACCCTTCGGGGGGAACAATGAGCAGTTCTTC
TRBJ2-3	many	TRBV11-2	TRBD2	CASSFGGGAPDTQYF	TGTGCCAGCAGCTTCGGCGGGGGGGCCCCAGATACGCAGTATTTT
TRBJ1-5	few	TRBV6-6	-	CASSYDSNQPQHF	TGTGCCAGCAGCTACGATTCCAATCAGCCCCAGCATTTT
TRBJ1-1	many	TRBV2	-	CASIWEITNLNTEAFF	TGTGCCAGCATATGGGAGATAACTAACCTGAACACTGAAGCTTTCTTT
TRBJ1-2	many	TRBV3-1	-	CASSQGALNYGYTF	TGTGCCAGCAGCCAGGGAGCCCTTAACTATGGCTACACCTTC
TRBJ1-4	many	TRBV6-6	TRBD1	CASSRGTGKRVFF	TGTGCCAGCAGTCGCGGGACAGGGAAAAGGGTGTTTTTT
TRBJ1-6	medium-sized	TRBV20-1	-	CSARDLRGSGSPLHF	TGCAGTGCTAGAGATCTTAGAGGGTCGGGGTCACCCCTCCACTTT
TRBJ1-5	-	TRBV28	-	CASSLAREGQPQHF	TGTGCCAGCAGTTTAGCCAGGGAAGGGCAGCCCCAGCATTTT
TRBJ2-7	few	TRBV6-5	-	CASSCLGPYEQYF	TGTGCCAGCAGTTGTTTAGGGCCCTACGAGCAGTACTTC
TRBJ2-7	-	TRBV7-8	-	CVSSLLRQGLGEQYF	TGTGTCAGCAGCTTATTGAGACAGGGACTCGGCGAGCAGTACTTC
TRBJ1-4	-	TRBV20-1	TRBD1	CSASGTDATNEKLFF	TGCAGTGCAAGCGGGACAGATGCAACTAATGAAAAACTGTTTTTT
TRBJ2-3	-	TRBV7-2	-	CASEISGRSTDTQYF	TGTGCCAGCGAGATTAGCGGACGTAGCACAGATACGCAGTATTTT
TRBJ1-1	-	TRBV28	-	CASSLQGWNTEAFF	TGTGCCAGCAGTTTACAGGGCTGGAACACTGAAGCTTTCTTT
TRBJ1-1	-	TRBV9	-	CASSVAAGTTEAFF	TGTGCCAGCAGCGTAGCGGCGGGGACCACTGAAGCTTTCTTT
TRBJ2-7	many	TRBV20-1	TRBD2	CSARDGSGDAYEQYF	TGCAGTGCTAGAGACGGGAGCGGGGATGCCTACGAGCAGTACTTC
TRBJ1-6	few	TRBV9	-	CASSSTSTGFSPLHF	TGTGCCAGCAGCTCCACGTCGACGGGGTTCTCACCCCTCCACTTT
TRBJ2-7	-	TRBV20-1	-	CSVNSNSYEQYF	TGCAGTGTAAACTCAAACTCCTACGAGCAGTACTTC
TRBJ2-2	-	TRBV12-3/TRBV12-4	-	CASSPGTSNTGELFF	TGTGCCAGCAGTCCGGGGACTTCGAACACCGGGGAGCTGTTTTTT
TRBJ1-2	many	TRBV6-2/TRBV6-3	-	CASSYSRYGYTF	TGTGCCAGCAGTTACAGCCGATATGGCTACACCTTC
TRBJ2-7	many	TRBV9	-	CASSPTPKTYEQYF	TGTGCCAGCAGCCCGACCCCTAAAACCTACGAGCAGTACTTC
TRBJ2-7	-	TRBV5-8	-	CASSLSGASSYEQYF	TGTGCCAGCAGCTTGTCCGGGGCCAGCTCCTACGAGCAGTACTTC
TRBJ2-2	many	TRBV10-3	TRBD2	CATRRGGNTGELFF	TGTGCCACCCGTCGGGGGGGAAACACCGGGGAGCTGTTTTTT
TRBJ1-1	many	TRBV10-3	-	CAISGEGRNTEAFF	TGTGCCATCAGTGGTGAGGGGCGTAACACTGAAGCTTTCTTT
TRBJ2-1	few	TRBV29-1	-	CSVDVPKMRNEQFF	TGCAGCGTTGATGTTCCCAAGATGAGGAATGAGCAGTTCTTC
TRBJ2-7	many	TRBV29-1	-	CSAARSASYEQYF	TGCAGCGCAGCGCGGTCAGCCAGTTACGAGCAGTACTTC
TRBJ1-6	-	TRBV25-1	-	CASSEYGGQGGSPLHF	TGTGCCAGCAGTGAATATGGGGGGCAGGGAGGTTCACCCCTCCACTTT
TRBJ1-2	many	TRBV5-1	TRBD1	CASSFYSGGTDGYTF	TGCGCCAGCAGCTTTTATTCAGGGGGTACGGATGGCTACACCTTC
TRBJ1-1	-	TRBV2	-	CASSEWTDTEAFF	TGTGCCAGCAGTGAGTGGACGGACACTGAAGCTTTCTTT
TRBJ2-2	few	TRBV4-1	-	CASSQILGGTDTGELFF	TGCGCCAGCAGCCAAATCCTCGGGGGCACCGACACCGGGGAGCTGTTTTTT
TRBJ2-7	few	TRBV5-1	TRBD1	CASSFGDRGPYEQYF	TGCGCCAGCAGCTTCGGAGACAGGGGACCCTACGAGCAGTACTTC
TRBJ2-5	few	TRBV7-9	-	CASSLATGFWETQYF	TGTGCCAGCAGCTTAGCCACAGGGTTTTGGGAGACCCAGTACTTC
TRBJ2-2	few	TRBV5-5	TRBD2	CASSWEGTGELFF	TGTGCCAGCAGCTGGGAGGGCACCGGGGAGCTGTTTTTT
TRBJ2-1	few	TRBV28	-	CASSLGSLYNEQFF	TGTGCCAGCAGTTTAGGGTCGCTTTACAATGAGCAGTTCTTC
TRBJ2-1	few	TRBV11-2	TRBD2	CASSLFSPIAGTYNEQFF	TGTGCCAGCAGCTTGTTTTCCCCTATAGCGGGGACTTACAATGAGCAGTTCTTC
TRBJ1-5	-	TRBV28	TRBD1	CASNNRGSNQPQHF	TGTGCCAGCAACAACAGGGGGAGCAATCAGCCCCAGCATTTT
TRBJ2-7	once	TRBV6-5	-	CASSYSVGLTEKQYF	TGTGCCAGCAGTTACTCGGTAGGACTTACTGAAAAGCAGTACTTC
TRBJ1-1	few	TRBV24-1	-	CATRGGASNTEAFF	TGTGCCACCCGGGGGGGGGCCTCAAACACTGAAGCTTTCTTT
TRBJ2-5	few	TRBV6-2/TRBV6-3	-	CASSYSRGSYQETQYF	TGTGCCAGCAGTTACTCAAGAGGGTCCTACCAAGAGACCCAGTACTTC
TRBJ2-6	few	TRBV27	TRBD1	CASSNRPGQPSSGANVLTF	TGTGCCAGCAGCAATAGGCCGGGACAGCCTTCCTCTGGGGCCAACGTCCTGACTTTC
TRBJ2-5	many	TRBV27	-	CASLGGARETQYF	TGTGCCAGCCTGGGGGGGGCCCGAGAGACCCAGTACTTC
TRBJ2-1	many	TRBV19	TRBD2	CATFTGTSGGKSSYNEQFF	TGTGCCACTTTTACCGGGACTAGCGGGGGGAAGAGCTCCTACAATGAGCAGTTCTTC
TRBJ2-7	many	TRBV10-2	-	CASSESSWYEQYF	TGCGCCAGCAGTGAGTCTAGCTGGTACGAGCAGTACTTC
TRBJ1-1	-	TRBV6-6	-	CASRKTPNAEAFF	TGTGCCAGCAGAAAGACCCCCAATGCTGAAGCTTTCTTT
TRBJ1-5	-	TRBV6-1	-	CAISSNGVPEGPQHF	TGTGCCATCTCCTCAAATGGGGTGCCCGAAGGACCCCAGCATTTT
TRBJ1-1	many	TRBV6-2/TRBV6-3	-	CASRGPHTEAFF	TGTGCCAGCAGGGGGCCGCACACTGAAGCTTTCTTT
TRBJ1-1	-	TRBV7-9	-	CASTRVLADTEAFF	TGTGCCAGCACCAGAGTCCTCGCGGACACTGAAGCTTTCTTT
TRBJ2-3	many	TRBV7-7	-	CASSLSPGSTDTQYF	TGTGCTAGCAGCTTATCGCCAGGATCCACAGATACGCAGTATTTT
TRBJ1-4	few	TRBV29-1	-	CSVGDEKLFF	TGCAGCGTGGGGGATGAAAAACTGTTTTTT
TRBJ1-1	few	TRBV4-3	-	CASSQDGRVNTEAFF	TGCGCCAGCAGCCAAGATGGCAGGGTGAACACTGAAGCTTTCTTT
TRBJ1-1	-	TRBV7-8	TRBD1	CASSLALGPGGTEAFF	TGTGCCAGCAGCTTAGCGCTAGGGCCAGGGGGCACTGAAGCTTTCTTT